This TCR beta chain emerged from a study of T cell responses to AZD1222 COVID-19 vaccine. General study results and limits: The CD4 TCRs associated with vaccination extended across spike and predominated at 160-218 and 743-854. The study found Spike-specific TCR breadth and depth rose after two AZD1222 doses. A mostly white British donor set with more females was recruited, and clonal diversity was possibly underestimated.

Using immunoSEQ multiplex PCR, the repertoire was profiled, and TCRdb retains in-frame clones only, with some absent. The repertoire holds about 160,000 clones, with roughly nine tenths as singletons. J gave up 5 bases and V 7 bases, and 8 bases lay outside the gene matches. The CDR3 has 14 residues. Germline-derived CDR1 and CDR2 are LNHDA and SQIVND (reference sequence). For this clone: As yet, its antigen is unknown.

The sample was peripheral blood, taken on day 0 of AZD1222 vaccination. This TCR came from an adult in good health. The gene calls are TRBV19 and TRBJ1-5, with 7 bases that match TRBD1. The CDR3 nucleotides are TGTGCCAGTAACCCCCAGGGGGTGGATCAGCCCCAGCATTTT. Translating it yields CASNPQGVDQPQHF.